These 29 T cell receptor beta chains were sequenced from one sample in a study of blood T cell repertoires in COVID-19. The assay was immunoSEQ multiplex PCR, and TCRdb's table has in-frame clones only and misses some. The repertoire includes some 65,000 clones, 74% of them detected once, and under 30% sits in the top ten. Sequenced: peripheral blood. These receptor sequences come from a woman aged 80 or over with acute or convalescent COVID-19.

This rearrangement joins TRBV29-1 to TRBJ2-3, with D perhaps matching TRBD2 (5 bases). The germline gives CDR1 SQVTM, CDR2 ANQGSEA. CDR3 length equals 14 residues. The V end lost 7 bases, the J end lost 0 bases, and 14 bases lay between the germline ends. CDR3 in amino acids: CSAEGADSTDTQYF. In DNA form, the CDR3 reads TGCAGCGCCGAGGGCGCTGACAGCACAGATACGCAGTATTTT.

The CDR3 loop reads CASSIYSGSYEQFF. In DNA form, the CDR3 reads TGTGCCAGTAGTATCTATAGCGGGAGTTATGAGCAGTTCTTC. The chain links TRBV19 to TRBJ2-1; 9 bases map to TRBD2. CDR1 is LNHDA and CDR2 is SQIVND in the germline V gene (reference sequence). V lost 3 bases, J lost 8 bases, and 5 bases stayed unmatched. CDR3 size: 14 residues.

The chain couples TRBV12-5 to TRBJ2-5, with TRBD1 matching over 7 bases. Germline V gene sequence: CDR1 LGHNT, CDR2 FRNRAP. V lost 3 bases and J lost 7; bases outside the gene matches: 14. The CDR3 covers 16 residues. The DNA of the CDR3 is TGTGCTAGTGGTTTCCGCGGTATACAGGGGTCCCCGACCCAGTACTTC. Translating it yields CASGFRGIQGSPTQYF.

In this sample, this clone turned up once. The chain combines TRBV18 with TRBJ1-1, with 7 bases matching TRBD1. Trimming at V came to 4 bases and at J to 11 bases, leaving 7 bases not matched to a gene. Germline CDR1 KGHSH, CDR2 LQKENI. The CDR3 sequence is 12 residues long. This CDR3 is CASSLQGEKAFF. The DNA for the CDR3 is TGTGCCAGCTCACTCCAGGGGGAGAAGGCTTTCTTT. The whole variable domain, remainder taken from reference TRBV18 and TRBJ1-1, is NAGVMQNPRHLVRRRGQEARLRCSPMKGHSHVYWYRQLPEEGLKFMVYLQKENIIDESGMPKERFSAEFPKEGPSILRIQQVVRGDSAAYFCASSLQGEKAFFGQGTRLTVV.

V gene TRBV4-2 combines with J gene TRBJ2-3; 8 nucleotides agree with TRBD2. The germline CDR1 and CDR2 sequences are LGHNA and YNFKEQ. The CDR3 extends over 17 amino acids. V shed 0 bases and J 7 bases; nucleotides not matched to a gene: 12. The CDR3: CASSQEGSGSPLHTQYF. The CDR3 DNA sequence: TGTGCCAGCAGCCAAGAAGGGAGCGGGAGCCCTCTTCATACGCAGTATTTT.

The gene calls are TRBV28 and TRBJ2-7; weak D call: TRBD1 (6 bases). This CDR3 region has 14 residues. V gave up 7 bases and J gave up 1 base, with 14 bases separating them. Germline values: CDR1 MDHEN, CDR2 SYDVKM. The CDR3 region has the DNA TGTGCCAGCACCTCAGACAGGATTTCCTACGAGCAGTACTTC. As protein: CASTSDRISYEQYF.

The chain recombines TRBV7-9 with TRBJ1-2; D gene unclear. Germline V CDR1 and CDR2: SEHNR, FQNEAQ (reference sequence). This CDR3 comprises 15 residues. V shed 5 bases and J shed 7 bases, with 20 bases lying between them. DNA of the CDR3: TGTGCCAGCAGCAGGAACTTGCAGATACGAGGTGGCTACACCTTC. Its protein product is CASSRNLQIRGGYTF.

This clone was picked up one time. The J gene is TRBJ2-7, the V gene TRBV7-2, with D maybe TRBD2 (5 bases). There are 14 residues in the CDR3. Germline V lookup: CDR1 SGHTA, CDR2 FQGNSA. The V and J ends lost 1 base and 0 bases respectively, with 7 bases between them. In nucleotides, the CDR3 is TGTGCCAGCAGCTTAGAGAGGGTCTCCTACGAGCAGTACTTC. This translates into CASSLERVSYEQYF.

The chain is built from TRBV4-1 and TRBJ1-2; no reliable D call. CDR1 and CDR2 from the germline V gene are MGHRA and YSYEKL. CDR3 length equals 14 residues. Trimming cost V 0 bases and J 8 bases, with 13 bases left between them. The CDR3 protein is CASSQDQSGVGYTF. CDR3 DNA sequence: TGCGCCAGCAGCCAAGATCAGAGCGGGGTAGGCTACACCTTC.

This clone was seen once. CDR3 coding DNA: TGTGCCAGCAACCGGCGGGGTGGGTCACCCCTCCACTTT. This codes for CASNRRGGSPLHF. V and J are TRBV6-5 and TRBJ1-6; D remains ambiguous. Germline V gene sequence: CDR1 MNHEY, CDR2 SVGAGI. V lost 7 bases and J lost 10, with 14 bases in between. The length of the CDR3 is 13 residues.

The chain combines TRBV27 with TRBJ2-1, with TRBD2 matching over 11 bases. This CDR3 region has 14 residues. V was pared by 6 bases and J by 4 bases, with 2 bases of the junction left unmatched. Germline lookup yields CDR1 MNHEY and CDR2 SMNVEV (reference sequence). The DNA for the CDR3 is TGTGCCAGCAGGGGGACTAGCGGTTACAATGAGCAGTTCTTC. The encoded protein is CASRGTSGYNEQFF.

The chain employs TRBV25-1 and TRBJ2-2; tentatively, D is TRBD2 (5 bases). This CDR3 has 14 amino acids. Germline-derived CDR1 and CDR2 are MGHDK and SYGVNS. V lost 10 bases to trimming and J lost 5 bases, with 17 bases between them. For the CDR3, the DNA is TGTGCCACCACCAGCGGTCTGGGGACCGGGGAGCTGTTTTTT. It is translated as CATTSGLGTGELFF.

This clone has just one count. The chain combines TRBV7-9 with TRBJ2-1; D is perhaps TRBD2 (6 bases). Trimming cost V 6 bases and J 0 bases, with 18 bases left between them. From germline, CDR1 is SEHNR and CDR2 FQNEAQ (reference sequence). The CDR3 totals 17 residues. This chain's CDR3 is CASSSTRDRSSYNEQFF. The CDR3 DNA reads TGTGCCAGCAGTTCAACGCGGGACCGGAGCTCCTACAATGAGCAGTTCTTC.

The CDR3 DNA sequence: TGCGCCAGCAGCCAAGATAGGACAGGGTTCAATGAGCAGTTCTTC. Translating gives CASSQDRTGFNEQFF. The chain combines TRBV4-3 with TRBJ2-1; 8 nucleotides align to TRBD1. CDR1 is LGHNA and CDR2 is YSLEER in the germline V gene. V lost 0 bases, J lost 6 bases, and 4 bases stayed unmatched. The length of the CDR3 is 15 residues.

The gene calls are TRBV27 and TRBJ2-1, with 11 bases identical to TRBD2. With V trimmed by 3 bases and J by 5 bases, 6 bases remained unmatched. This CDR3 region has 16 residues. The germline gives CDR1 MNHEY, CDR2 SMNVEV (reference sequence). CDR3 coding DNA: TGTGCCAGCAGTTTCATAGCGGGAGGGCCACACAATGAGCAGTTCTTC. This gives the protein CASSFIAGGPHNEQFF.

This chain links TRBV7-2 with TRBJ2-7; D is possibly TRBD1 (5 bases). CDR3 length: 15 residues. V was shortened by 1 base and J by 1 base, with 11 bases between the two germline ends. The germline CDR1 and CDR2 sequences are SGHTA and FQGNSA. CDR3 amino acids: CASSLVAGPSYEQYF. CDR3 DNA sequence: TGTGCCAGCAGCTTAGTGGCAGGGCCGTCCTACGAGCAGTACTTC.

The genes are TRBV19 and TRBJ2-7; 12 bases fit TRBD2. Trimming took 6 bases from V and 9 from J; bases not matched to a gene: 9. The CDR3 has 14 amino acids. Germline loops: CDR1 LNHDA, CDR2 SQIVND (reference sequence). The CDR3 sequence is CASSLTSGRSGQYF. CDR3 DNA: TGTGCCAGTAGCCTGACTAGCGGGAGATCGGGGCAGTACTTC.

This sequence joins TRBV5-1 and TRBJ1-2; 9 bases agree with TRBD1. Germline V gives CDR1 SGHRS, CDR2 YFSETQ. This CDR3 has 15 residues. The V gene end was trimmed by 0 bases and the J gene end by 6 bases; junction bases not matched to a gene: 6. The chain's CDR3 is CASSLAGQGINGYTF. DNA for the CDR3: TGCGCCAGCAGCTTGGCAGGACAGGGGATAAATGGCTACACCTTC.

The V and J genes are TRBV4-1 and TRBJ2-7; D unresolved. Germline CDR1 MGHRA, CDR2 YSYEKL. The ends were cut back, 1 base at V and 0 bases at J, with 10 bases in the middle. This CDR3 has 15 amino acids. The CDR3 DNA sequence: TGCGCCAGCAGCCAAGTGGTATCGAGCTCCTACGAGCAGTACTTC. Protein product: CASSQVVSSSYEQYF.

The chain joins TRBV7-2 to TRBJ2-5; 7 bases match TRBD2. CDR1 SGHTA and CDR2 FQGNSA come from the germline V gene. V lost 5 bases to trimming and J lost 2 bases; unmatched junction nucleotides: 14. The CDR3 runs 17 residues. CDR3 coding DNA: TGTGCCAGCAGCCCTGGATCACTAGCGAATAGTCAAGAGACCCAGTACTTC. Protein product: CASSPGSLANSQETQYF.

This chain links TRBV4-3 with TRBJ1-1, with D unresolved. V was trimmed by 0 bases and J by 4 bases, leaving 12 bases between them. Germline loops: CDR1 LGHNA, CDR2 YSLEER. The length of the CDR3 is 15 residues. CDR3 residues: CASSQDSLAGTEAFF. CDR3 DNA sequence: TGCGCCAGCAGCCAAGATTCCCTTGCGGGCACTGAAGCTTTCTTT.

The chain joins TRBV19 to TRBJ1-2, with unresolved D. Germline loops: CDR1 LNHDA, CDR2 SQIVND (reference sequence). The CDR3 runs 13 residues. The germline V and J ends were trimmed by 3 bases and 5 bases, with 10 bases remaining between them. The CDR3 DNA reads TGTGCCAGTAGTATCACCGGGGATTATGGCTACACCTTC. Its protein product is CASSITGDYGYTF.

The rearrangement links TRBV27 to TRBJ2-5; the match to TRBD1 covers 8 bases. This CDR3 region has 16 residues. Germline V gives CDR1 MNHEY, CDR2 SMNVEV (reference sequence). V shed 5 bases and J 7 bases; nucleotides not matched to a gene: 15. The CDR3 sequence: CASSLQGQGPSGTQYF. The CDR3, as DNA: TGTGCCAGCAGTCTCCAAGGACAGGGCCCAAGCGGGACCCAGTACTTC.

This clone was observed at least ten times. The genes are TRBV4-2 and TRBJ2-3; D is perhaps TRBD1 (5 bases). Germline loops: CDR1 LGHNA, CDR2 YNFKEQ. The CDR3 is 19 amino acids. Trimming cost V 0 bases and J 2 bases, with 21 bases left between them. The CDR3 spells CASSQDEGRDRNPTDTQYF. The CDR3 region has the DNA TGTGCCAGCAGCCAAGATGAAGGCAGGGATCGAAACCCCACAGATACGCAGTATTTT.

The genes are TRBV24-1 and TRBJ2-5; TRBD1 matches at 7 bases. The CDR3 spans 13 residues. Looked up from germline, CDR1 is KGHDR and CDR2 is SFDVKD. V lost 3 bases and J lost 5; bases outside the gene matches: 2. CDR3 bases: TGTGCCACCAGTGATCCGGACAGGGAGACCCAGTACTTC. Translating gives CATSDPDRETQYF.

The CDR3 DNA reads TGTGCCAGCATTCCGGACAGTATGGGCAATCAGCCCCAGCATTTT. This sequence encodes CASIPDSMGNQPQHF. The rearrangement joins TRBV6-5 to TRBJ1-5; tentative D call: TRBD1 (6 bases). The V end was cut by 7 bases, the J end by 2 bases, with 15 bases between. This CDR3 region has 15 residues. Germline loops: CDR1 MNHEY, CDR2 SVGAGI.

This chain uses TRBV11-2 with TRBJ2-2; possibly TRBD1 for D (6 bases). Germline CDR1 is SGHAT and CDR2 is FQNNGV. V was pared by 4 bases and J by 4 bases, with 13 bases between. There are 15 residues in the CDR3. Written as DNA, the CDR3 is TGTGCCAGCAGCTCCTCCTGGGGGCCCACCGGGGAGCTGTTTTTT. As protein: CASSSSWGPTGELFF.

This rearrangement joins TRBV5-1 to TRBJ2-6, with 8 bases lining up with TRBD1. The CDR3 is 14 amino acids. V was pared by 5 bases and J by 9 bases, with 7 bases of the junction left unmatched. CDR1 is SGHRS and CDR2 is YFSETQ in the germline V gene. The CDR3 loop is CASRLSGTGNVLTF. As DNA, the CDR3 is TGCGCCAGCAGACTATCCGGGACAGGCAACGTCCTGACTTTC.

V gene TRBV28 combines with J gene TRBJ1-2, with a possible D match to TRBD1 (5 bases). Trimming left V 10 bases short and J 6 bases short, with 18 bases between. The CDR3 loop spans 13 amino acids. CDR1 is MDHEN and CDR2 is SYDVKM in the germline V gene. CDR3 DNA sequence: TGTGCCACAAAGAACGGACCAGGGAATGGCTACACCTTC. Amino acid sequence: CATKNGPGNGYTF.